This TCR beta chain was captured in a study of blood T cell repertoires in COVID-19. Study information: The United States, Italy and Spain supplied acute and convalescent COVID-19 samples. T cells, B-cell-depleted T cells, or PBMCs provided the cDNA or gDNA that served as material.

Authors' processing steps: Reference gene primer amplification gave nucleated cell count estimates. Libraries were prepared by immunoSEQ multiplex PCR; TCRdb keeps only in-frame clonotypes and omits some of them. V, J and clone size are taken as reported in that table, and D and trimming were inferred from the DNA itself. Of about 310,000 clones in the sample, roughly 86% were seen once. Sequencing was done on a sample of peripheral blood. This receptor was taken from a woman between 50 and 59 years old who had recovered from COVID-19.

The CDR3 is CASSRGGSSYNEQFF. DNA of the CDR3: TGCGCCAGCAGCCGCGGGGGGAGCTCCTACAATGAGCAGTTCTTC. The V gene is TRBV5-1, the J gene TRBJ2-1, with TRBD2 matching over 8 bases. The J segment lost 0 bases and the V segment lost 4 bases, leaving 3 bases of the junction unmatched. Germline V lookup: CDR1 SGHRS, CDR2 YFSETQ. This CDR3 region has 15 residues.